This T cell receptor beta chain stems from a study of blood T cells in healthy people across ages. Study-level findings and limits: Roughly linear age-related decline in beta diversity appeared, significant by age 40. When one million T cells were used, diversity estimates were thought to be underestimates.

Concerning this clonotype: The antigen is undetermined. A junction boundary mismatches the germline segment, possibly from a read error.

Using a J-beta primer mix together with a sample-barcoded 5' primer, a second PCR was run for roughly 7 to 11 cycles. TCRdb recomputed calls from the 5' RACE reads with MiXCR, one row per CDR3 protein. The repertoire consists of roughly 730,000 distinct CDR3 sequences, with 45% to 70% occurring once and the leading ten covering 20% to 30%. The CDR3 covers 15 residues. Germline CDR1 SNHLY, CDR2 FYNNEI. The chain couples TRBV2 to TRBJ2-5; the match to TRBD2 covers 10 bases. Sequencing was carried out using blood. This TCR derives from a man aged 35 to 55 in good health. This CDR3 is CATGGLAANQGTQYF. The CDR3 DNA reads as TGTGCCACCGGTGGACTAGCGGCCAACCAAGGGACCCAGTACTTC.